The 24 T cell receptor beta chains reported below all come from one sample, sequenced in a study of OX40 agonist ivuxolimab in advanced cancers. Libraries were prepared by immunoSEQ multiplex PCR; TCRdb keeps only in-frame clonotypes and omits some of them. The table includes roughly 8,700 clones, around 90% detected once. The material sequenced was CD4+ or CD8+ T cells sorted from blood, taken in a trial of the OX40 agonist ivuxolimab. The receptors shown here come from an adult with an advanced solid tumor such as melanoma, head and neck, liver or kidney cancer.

As DNA, the CDR3 is TGTGCCAGCAGCTTAGATCCCACCTTCTATGGCTACACCTTC. Its protein is CASSLDPTFYGYTF. This chain connects TRBV7-2 to TRBJ1-2; D unresolved. Germline assignment: CDR1 SGHTA and CDR2 FQGNSA. V dropped 1 base and J dropped 4 bases, with 10 bases sitting between them. This CDR3 has 14 amino acids.

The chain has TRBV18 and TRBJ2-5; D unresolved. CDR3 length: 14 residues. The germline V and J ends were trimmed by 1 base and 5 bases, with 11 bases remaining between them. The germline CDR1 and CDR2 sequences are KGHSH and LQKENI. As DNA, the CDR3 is TGTGCCAGCTCACCACTCGAAGGAGTTGAGACCCAGTACTTC. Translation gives CASSPLEGVETQYF.

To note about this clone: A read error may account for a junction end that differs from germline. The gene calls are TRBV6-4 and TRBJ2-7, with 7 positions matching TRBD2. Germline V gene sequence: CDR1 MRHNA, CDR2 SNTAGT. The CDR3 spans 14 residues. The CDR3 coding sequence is TGTGCCAGCAGTTACTCGGGGGGAAAGGGCGAGCAGTACTTC. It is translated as CASSYSGGKGEQYF.

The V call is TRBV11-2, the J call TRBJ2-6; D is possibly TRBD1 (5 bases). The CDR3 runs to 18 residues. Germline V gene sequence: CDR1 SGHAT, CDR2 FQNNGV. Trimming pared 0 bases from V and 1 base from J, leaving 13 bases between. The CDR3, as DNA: TGTGCCAGCAGCTTAGATCCCCGACAGTGGTCTGGGGCCAACGTCCTGACTTTC. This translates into CASSLDPRQWSGANVLTF.

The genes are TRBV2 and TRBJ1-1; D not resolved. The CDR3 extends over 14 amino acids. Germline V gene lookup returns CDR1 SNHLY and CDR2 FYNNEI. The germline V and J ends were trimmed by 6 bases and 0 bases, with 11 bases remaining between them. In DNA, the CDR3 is TGTGCCAGCAGCGAGCGACGGGTGAACACTGAAGCTTTCTTT. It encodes CASSERRVNTEAFF.

CDR3 DNA sequence: TGTGCCAGCTCACCACTCCTAGCGAGTCCCACCGGGGAGCTGTTTTTT. Encoded protein: CASSPLLASPTGELFF. The rearrangement joins TRBV18 to TRBJ2-2; D possibly corresponds to TRBD2 (6 bases). Between the trimmed V and J ends, which lost 1 base and 4 bases, there was a span of 13 bases. Germline CDR1 KGHSH, CDR2 LQKENI. This CDR3 is 16 amino acids long.

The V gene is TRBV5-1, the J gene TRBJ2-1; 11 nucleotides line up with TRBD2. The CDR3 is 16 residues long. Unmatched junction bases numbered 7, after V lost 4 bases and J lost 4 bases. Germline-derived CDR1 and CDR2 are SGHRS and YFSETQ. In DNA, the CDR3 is TGCGCCAGCAGCGGCGGACTAGCGGGTTTTTACAATGAGCAGTTCTTC. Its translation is CASSGGLAGFYNEQFF.

The CDR3 coding sequence is TGCGCCAGCAGCCAAGAGTGGGGGAGGGCCAAGCAGTTCTTC. It yields the protein CASSQEWGRAKQFF. The V and J genes are TRBV4-3 and TRBJ2-1, with TRBD2 matching over 7 bases. The J segment lost 11 bases and the V segment lost 0 bases, leaving 7 bases of the junction unmatched. The CDR3 runs to 14 residues. CDR1 and CDR2 from the germline V gene are LGHNA and YSLEER.

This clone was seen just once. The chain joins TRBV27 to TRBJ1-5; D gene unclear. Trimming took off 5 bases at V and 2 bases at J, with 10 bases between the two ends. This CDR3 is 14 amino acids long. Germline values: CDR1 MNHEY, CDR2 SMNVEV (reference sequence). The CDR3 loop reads CASSLRRGNQPQHF. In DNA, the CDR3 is TGTGCCAGCAGTCTCCGAAGGGGCAATCAGCCCCAGCATTTT.

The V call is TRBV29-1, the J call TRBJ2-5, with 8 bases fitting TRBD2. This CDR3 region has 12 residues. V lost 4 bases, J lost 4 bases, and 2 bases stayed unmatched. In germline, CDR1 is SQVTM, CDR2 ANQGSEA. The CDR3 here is CSVGAGAETQYF. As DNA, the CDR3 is TGCAGCGTTGGAGCGGGAGCAGAGACCCAGTACTTC. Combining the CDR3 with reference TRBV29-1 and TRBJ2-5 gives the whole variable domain SAVISQKPSRDICQRGTSLTIQCQVDSQVTMMFWYRQQPGQSLTLIATANQGSEATYESGFVIDKFPISRPNLTFSTLTVSNMSPEDSSIYLCSVGAGAETQYFGPGTRLLVL.

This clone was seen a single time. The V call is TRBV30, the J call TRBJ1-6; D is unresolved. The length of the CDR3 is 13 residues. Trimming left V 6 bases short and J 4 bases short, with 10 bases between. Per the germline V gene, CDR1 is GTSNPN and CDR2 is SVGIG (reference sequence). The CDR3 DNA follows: TGTGCCTGCCAAGCTATATATAATTCACCCCTCCACTTT. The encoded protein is CACQAIYNSPLHF.

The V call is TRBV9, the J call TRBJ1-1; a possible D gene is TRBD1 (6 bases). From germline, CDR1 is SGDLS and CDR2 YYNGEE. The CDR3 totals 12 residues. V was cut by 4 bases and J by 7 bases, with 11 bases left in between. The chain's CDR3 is CASSRRGGEAFF. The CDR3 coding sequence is TGTGCCAGCAGCCGTAGGGGGGGTGAAGCTTTCTTT. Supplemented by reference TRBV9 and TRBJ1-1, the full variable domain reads DSGVTQTPKHLITATGQRVTLRCSPRSGDLSVYWYQQSLDQGLQFLIQYYNGEERAKGNILERFSAQQFPDLHSELNLSSLELGDSALYFCASSRRGGEAFFGQGTRLTVV.

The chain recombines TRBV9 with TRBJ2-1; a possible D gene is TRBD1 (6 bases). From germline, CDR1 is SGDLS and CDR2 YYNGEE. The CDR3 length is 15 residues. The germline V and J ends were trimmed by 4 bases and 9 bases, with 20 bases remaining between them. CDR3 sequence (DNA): TGTGCCAGCAGCCTCGGACAGTTACCCCACGGTGAGCAGTTCTTC. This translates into CASSLGQLPHGEQFF.

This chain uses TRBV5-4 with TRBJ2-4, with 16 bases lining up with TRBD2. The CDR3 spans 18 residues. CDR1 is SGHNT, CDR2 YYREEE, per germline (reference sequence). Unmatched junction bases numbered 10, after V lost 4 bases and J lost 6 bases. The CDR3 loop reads CASSKPGLAGGPGNIQYF. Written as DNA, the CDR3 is TGTGCCAGCAGCAAGCCGGGACTAGCGGGAGGGCCGGGAAACATTCAGTACTTC.

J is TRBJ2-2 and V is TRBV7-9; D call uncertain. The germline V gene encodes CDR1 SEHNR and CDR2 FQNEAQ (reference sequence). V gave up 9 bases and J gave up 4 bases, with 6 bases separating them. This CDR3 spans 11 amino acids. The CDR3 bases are TGTGCCAGTCGGCTCACCGGGGAGCTGTTTTTT. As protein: CASRLTGELFF.

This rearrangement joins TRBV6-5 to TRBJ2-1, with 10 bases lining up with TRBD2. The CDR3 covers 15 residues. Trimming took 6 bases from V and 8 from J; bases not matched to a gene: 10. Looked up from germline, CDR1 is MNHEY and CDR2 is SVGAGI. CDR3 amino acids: CASRPSGGLTHEQFF. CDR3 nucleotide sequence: TGTGCCAGCAGGCCTAGCGGGGGCCTTACCCATGAGCAGTTCTTC.

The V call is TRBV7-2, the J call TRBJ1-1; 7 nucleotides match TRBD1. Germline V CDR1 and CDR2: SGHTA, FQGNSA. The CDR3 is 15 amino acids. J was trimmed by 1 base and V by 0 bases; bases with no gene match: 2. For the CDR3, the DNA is TGTGCCAGCAGCTTAGCCGGGACAGCGAACACTGAAGCTTTCTTT. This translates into CASSLAGTANTEAFF.

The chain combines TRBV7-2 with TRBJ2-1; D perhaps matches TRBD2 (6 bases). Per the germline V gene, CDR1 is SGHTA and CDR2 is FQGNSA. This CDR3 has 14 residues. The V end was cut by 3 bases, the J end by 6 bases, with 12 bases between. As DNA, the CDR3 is TGTGCCAGCAGCTTTGGGCCCGGGGGCAATGAGCAGTTCTTC. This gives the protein CASSFGPGGNEQFF.

The CDR3: CASSQVTGQTYSNQPQHF. The CDR3 DNA is TGTGCCAGCTCACAAGTGACAGGTCAGACGTATAGCAATCAGCCCCAGCATTTT. The chain uses TRBV18 and TRBJ1-5; TRBD1 is a possible D gene (6 bases). From germline, CDR1 is KGHSH and CDR2 LQKENI. The CDR3 loop spans 18 amino acids. V was pared by 4 bases and J by 0 bases, with 19 bases between.

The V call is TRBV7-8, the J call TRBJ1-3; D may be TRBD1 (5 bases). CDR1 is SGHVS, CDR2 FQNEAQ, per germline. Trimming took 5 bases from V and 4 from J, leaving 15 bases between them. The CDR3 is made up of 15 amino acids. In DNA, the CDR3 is TGTGCCAGCAGCCAAGACAAAGGGGCCGGAAACACCATATATTTT. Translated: CASSQDKGAGNTIYF.

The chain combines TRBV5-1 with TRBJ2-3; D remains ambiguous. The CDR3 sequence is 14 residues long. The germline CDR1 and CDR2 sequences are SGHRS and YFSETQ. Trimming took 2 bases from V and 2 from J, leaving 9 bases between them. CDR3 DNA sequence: TGCGCCAGCAGCTTAATGGGGTTCACAGATACGCAGTATTTT. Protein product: CASSLMGFTDTQYF.

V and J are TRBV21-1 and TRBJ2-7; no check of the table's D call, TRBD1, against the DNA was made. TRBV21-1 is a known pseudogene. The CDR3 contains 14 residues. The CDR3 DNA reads TGTGCCAGCAGCAAAGGCTCAGGAACCTACGAGCAGTACGTC. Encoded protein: CASSKGSGTYEQYV.

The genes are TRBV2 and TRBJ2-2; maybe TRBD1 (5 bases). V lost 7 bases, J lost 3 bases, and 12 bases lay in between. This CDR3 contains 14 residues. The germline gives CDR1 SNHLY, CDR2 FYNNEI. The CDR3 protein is CASKGKRDTGELFF. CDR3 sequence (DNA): TGTGCCAGCAAGGGGAAACGGGACACCGGGGAGCTGTTTTTT.

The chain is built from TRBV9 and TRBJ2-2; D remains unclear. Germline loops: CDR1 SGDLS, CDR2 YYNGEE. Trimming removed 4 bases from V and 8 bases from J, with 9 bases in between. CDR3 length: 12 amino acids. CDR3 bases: TGTGCCAGCAGCCGCGTGATGGGGGAGCTGTTTTTT. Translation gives CASSRVMGELFF.